This T cell receptor (beta chain) was identified in a study of spatial heterogeneity in lung cancer. For the study at large: Detection of beta-chain sequences consistently exceeded that of alpha-chain sequences. Findings and caveats of the study: The appearance of ubiquitous expanded tumor TCRs in blood was greater at resection than follow-up.

Concerning this clonotype itself: Antigen unknown.

Unique molecular identifiers, one per molecule, were present on every TCR cDNA molecule. TCRdb ran MiXCR on the 5' RACE reads and lists one entry per CDR3 protein. The sample lists around 87,000 distinct CDR3 sequences, about an eighth occurring once. The time point here: sample taken at primary tumor resection. Whole RNA, which was extracted from tumor, nontumor lung tissue or frozen PBMC, was sequenced without any cell sorting. The donor group consisted of over 55 patients who had untreated, early-stage non-small cell lung cancer. The receptor's source is a male donor with early-stage non-small cell lung cancer. The sample in question was PBMCs, obtained at surgery.

DNA for the CDR3: TGTGCCAGCAGCTTAGAAGGGGCATTTAACGCCGGGGAGCTGTTTTTT. This encodes CASSLEGAFNAGELFF. The V call is TRBV7-2, the J call TRBJ2-2, with D possibly being TRBD1 (5 bases). This CDR3 has 16 amino acids. Between the trimmed V and J ends, which lost 1 base and 6 bases, there was a span of 15 bases. The germline V gene has CDR1 SGHTA and CDR2 FQGNSA.